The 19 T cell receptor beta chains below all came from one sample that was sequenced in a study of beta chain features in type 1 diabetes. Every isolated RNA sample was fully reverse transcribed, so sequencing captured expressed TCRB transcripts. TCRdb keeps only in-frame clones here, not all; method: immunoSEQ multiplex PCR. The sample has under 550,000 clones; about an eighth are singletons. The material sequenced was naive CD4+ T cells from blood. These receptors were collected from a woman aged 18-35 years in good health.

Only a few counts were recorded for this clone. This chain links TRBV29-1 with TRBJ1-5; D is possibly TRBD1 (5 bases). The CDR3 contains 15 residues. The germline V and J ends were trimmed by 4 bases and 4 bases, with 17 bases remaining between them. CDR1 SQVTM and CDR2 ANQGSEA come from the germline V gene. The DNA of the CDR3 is TGCAGCGTTGCAGAGGGGCGGGGGACGAATCAGCCCCAGCATTTT. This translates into CSVAEGRGTNQPQHF. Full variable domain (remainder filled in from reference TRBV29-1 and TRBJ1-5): SAVISQKPSRDICQRGTSLTIQCQVDSQVTMMFWYRQQPGQSLTLIATANQGSEATYESGFVIDKFPISRPNLTFSTLTVSNMSPEDSSIYLCSVAEGRGTNQPQHFGDGTRLSIL.

The DNA of the CDR3 is TGTGCCAGCAGCCCGGTCGCCGACGGAGCACGCCGGGAGCTGTTTTTT. Amino acid sequence: CASSPVADGARRELFF. The J gene is TRBJ2-2, the V gene TRBV4-2; D unclear. Germline V lookup: CDR1 LGHNA, CDR2 YNFKEQ. V was pared by 4 bases and J by 9 bases, with 21 bases between. The CDR3 extends over 16 amino acids.

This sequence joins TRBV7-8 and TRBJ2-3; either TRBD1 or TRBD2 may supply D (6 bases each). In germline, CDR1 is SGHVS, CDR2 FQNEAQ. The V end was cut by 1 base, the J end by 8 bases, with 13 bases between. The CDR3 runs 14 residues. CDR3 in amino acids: CASSLGPGAATQYF. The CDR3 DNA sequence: TGTGCCAGCAGCTTAGGGCCGGGGGCGGCTACGCAGTATTTT.

The DNA for the CDR3 is TGTGCCAGCATCCGGAACACTGAAGCTTTCTTT. This sequence encodes CASIRNTEAFF. The chain employs TRBV5-4 and TRBJ1-1; D gene unclear. Per the germline V gene, CDR1 is SGHNT and CDR2 is YYREEE (reference sequence). The V gene lost 6 bases and the J gene lost 1 base, with 4 bases spanning the gap. The CDR3 length is 11 residues.

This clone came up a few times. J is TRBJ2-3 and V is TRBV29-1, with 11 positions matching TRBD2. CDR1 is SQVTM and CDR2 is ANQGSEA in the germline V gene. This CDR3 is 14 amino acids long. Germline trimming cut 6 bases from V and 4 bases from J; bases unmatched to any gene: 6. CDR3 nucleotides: TGCAGCGTAAGACTAGCGGGGTCCCCAGATACGCAGTATTTT. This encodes CSVRLAGSPDTQYF.

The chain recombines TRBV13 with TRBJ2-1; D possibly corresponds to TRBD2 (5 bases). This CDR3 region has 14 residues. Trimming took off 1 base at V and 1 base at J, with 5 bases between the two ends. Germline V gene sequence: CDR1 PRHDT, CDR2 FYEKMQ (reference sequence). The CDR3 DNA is TGTGCCAGCAGCTTAGCGGGGTCCTACAATGAGCAGTTCTTC. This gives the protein CASSLAGSYNEQFF.

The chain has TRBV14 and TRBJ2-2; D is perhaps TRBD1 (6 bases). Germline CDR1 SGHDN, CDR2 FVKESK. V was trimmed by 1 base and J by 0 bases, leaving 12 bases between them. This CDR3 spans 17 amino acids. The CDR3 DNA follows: TGTGCCAGCAGCCAAGCGAGGACAGCCCCGAACACCGGGGAGCTGTTTTTT. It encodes CASSQARTAPNTGELFF.

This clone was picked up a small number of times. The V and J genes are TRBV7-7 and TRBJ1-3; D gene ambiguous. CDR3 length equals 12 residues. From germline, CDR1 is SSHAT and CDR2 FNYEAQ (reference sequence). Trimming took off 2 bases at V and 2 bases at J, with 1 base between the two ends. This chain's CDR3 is CASSLTGNTIYF. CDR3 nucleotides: TGTGCCAGCAGCTTAACTGGAAACACCATATATTTT.

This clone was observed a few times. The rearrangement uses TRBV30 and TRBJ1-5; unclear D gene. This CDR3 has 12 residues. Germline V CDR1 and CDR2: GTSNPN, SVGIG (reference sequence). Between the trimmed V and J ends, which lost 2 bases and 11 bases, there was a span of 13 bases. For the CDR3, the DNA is TGTGCCTGGAGTCCTGGGAGTATGGCCCAGCATTTT. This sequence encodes CAWSPGSMAQHF.

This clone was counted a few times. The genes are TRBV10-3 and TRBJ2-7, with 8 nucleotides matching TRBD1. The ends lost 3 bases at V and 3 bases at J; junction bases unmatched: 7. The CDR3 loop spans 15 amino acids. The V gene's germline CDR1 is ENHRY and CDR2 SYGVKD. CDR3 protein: CAISDFGTGDYEQYV. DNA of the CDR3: TGTGCCATCAGTGATTTTGGGACAGGTGACTACGAGCAGTACGTC.

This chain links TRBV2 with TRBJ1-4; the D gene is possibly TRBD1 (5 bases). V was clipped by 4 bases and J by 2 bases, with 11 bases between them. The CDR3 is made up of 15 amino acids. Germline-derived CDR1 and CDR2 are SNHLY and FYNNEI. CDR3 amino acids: CASSVGEGTNEKLFF. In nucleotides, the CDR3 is TGTGCCAGCAGTGTGGGGGAAGGGACTAATGAAAAACTGTTTTTT. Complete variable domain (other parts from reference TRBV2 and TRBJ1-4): EPEVTQTPSHQVTQMGQEVILRCVPISNHLYFYWYRQILGQKVEFLVSFYNNEISEKSEIFDDQFSVERPDGSNFTLKIRSTKLEDSAMYFCASSVGEGTNEKLFFGSGTQLSVL.

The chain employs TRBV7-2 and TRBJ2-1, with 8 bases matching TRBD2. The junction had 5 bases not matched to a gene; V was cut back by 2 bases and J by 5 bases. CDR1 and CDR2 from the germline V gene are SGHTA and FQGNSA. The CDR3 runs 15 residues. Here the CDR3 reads CASSLRAGEDNEQFF. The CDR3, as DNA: TGTGCCAGCAGCTTAAGAGCGGGAGAGGACAATGAGCAGTTCTTC.

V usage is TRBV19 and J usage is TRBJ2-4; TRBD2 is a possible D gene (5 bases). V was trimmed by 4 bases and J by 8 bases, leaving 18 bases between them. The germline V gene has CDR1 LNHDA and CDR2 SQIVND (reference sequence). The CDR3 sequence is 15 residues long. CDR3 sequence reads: CASSRERVPGDIQYF. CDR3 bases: TGTGCCAGTAGTAGAGAACGGGTCCCCGGGGACATTCAGTACTTC.

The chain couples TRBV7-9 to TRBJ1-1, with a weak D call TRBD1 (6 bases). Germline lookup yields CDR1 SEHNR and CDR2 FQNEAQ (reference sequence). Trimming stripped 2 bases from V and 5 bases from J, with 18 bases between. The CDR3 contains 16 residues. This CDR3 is CASSLSRDRGRTEAFF. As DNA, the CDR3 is TGTGCCAGCAGCTTAAGTCGAGATAGGGGGAGAACTGAAGCTTTCTTT.

This CDR3 reads CASSRMLSHREQFF. CDR3 DNA: TGTGCCAGCAGCCGTATGCTGTCCCACAGGGAGCAGTTCTTC. This chain links TRBV14 with TRBJ2-1; D possibly corresponds to TRBD1 (5 bases). Trimming pared 4 bases from V and 10 bases from J, leaving 17 bases between. Germline V gene lookup returns CDR1 SGHDN and CDR2 FVKESK. The CDR3 is 14 amino acids.

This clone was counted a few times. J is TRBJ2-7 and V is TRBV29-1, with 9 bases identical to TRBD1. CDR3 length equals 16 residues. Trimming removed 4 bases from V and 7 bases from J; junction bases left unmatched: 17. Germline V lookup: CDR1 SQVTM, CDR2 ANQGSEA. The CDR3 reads CSVVAGTGIVTTEQYF. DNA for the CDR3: TGCAGCGTTGTAGCCGGGACAGGGATTGTAACTACGGAGCAGTACTTC.

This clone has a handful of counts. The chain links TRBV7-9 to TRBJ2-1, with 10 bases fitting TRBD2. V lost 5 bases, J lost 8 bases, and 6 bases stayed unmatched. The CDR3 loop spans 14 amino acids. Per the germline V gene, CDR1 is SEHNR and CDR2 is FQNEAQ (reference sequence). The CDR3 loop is CASSTRLAGDEQFF. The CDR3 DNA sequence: TGTGCCAGCAGCACCCGACTAGCGGGCGATGAGCAGTTCTTC.

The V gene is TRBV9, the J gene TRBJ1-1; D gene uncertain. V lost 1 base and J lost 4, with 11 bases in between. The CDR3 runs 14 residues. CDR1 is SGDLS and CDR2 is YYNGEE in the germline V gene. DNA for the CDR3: TGTGCCAGCAGCGTACTGACGGTGAGCACTGAAGCTTTCTTT. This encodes CASSVLTVSTEAFF.

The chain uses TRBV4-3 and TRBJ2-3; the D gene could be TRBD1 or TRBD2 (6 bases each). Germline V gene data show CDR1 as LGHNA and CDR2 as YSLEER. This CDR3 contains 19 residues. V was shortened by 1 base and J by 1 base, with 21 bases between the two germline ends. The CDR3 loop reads CASSQGFLGGRIGTDTQYF. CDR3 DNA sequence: TGCGCCAGCAGCCAAGGGTTCCTCGGGGGCCGTATAGGCACAGATACGCAGTATTTT.